The 25 T cell receptor beta chains reported below all come from one sample, sequenced in a study of blood T cell repertoires in COVID-19. The repertoire was sequenced with immunoSEQ multiplex PCR; TCRdb's copy has only in-frame clones and lacks some. The sample holds 100,000 to 120,000 clones, about 76% seen once. The sequenced sample was peripheral blood. Receptor source: a man older than 75 with acute or convalescent COVID-19.

This chain links TRBV7-2 with TRBJ1-5, with 7 bases matching TRBD1. CDR3 length: 14 residues. Germline V gives CDR1 SGHTA, CDR2 FQGNSA. Trimming at V came to 5 bases and at J to 7 bases, leaving 8 bases not matched to a gene. CDR3 in amino acids: CASSTRQGEQPQHF. The CDR3 region has the DNA TGTGCCAGCAGCACCCGACAGGGTGAGCAGCCCCAGCATTTT. The complete variable domain, with remaining parts taken from reference TRBV7-2 and TRBJ1-5, reads GAGVSQSPSNKVTEKGKDVELRCDPISGHTALYWYRQSLGQGLEFLIYFQGNSAPDKSGLPSDRFSAERTGGSVSTLTIQRTQQEDSAVYLCASSTRQGEQPQHFGDGTRLSIL.

This chain connects TRBV5-1 to TRBJ1-1, with D unresolved. The ends were cut back, 1 base at V and 7 bases at J, with 11 bases in the middle. CDR3 length equals 13 residues. The germline CDR1 and CDR2 sequences are SGHRS and YFSETQ. CDR3 residues: CASSLRVEGEAFF. CDR3 coding DNA: TGCGCCAGCAGCTTGAGGGTAGAGGGTGAAGCTTTCTTT.

J is TRBJ2-1 and V is TRBV7-3; 10 bases line up with TRBD2. V dropped 5 bases and J dropped 8; count of bases not matched to a gene: 12. There are 16 residues in the CDR3. CDR1 and CDR2 (germline): SGHTA, FQGTGA. The CDR3 is CASSLFGTSVVDEQFF. CDR3 DNA sequence: TGTGCCAGCAGCCTCTTCGGGACTAGCGTGGTCGATGAGCAGTTCTTC. The full variable domain, rest sourced from reference TRBV7-3 and TRBJ2-1, is GAGVSQTPSNKVTEKGKYVELRCDPISGHTALYWYRQSLGQGPEFLIYFQGTGAADDSGLPNDRFFAVRPEGSVSTLKIQRTERGDSAVYLCASSLFGTSVVDEQFFGPGTRLTVL.

On this clone itself: It is unclear where the CDR3 begins or ends on the DNA, so no DNA is shown, and the CDR3 is as TCRdb lists it. The CDR3 region is CASSIDFRGNIQYF. The J gene is TRBJ2-4, the V gene TRBV19; TRBD2 was called by the table and not checked on the DNA. Germline-derived CDR1 and CDR2 are LNHDA and SQIVND (reference sequence). The CDR3 has 14 residues if both end residues are counted.

V is TRBV7-2 and J is TRBJ1-4, with D possibly TRBD1 on 6 matching bases. The CDR3 spans 16 residues. Germline CDR1 and CDR2: SGHTA and FQGNSA. The V and J ends lost 4 bases and 0 bases respectively, with 12 bases between them. The CDR3: CASSSEDSATNEKLFF. CDR3 DNA: TGTGCCAGCAGCTCCGAGGACAGTGCAACTAATGAAAAACTGTTTTTT.

This clone was detected once. J is TRBJ2-7 and V is TRBV28; 11 nucleotides line up with TRBD2. Germline V lookup: CDR1 MDHEN, CDR2 SYDVKM. V shed 2 bases and J 5 bases; nucleotides not matched to a gene: 8. The CDR3 contains 16 residues. This CDR3 reads CASSLITSGSHHEQYF. In nucleotides, the CDR3 is TGTGCCAGCAGTTTAATTACTAGCGGGAGTCACCACGAGCAGTACTTC.

The chain joins TRBV11-2 to TRBJ2-3, with D hard to call. The CDR3 has 15 residues. Germline CDR1 SGHAT, CDR2 FQNNGV. V was cut by 1 base and J by 2 bases, with 10 bases left in between. CDR3 sequence reads: CASSLGPTSTDTQYF. DNA for the CDR3: TGTGCCAGCAGCTTAGGCCCGACATCCACAGATACGCAGTATTTT.

V usage is TRBV9 and J usage is TRBJ1-1, with unresolved D. V was shortened by 4 bases and J by 5 bases, with 18 bases between the two germline ends. The CDR3 sequence is 15 residues long. Germline assignment: CDR1 SGDLS and CDR2 YYNGEE. The CDR3 DNA follows: TGTGCCAGCAGCCCGACAAGCCCCACGTTTACTGAAGCTTTCTTT. The encoded protein is CASSPTSPTFTEAFF.

V and J are TRBV5-4 and TRBJ2-7; D gene unclear. Trimming took 4 bases from V and 0 from J, leaving 11 bases between them. The CDR3 is 14 amino acids. In germline, CDR1 is SGHNT, CDR2 YYREEE (reference sequence). The chain's CDR3 is CASSPRGTSYEQYF. The CDR3 DNA follows: TGTGCCAGCAGCCCCCGAGGCACCTCCTACGAGCAGTACTTC.

This clone came up a few times. The rearrangement links TRBV11-2 to TRBJ2-1, with D possibly being TRBD2 (6 bases). The germline gives CDR1 SGHAT, CDR2 FQNNGV. The V and J ends lost 0 bases and 7 bases respectively, with 16 bases between them. This CDR3 region has 16 residues. The DNA for the CDR3 is TGTGCCAGCAGCTTAGACCGTACTAGCTCTTGGAATGAGCAGTTCTTC. This encodes CASSLDRTSSWNEQFF. Filled out from reference TRBV11-2 and TRBJ2-1, the complete variable domain reads EAGVAQSPRYKIIEKRQSVAFWCNPISGHATLYWYQQILGQGPKLLIQFQNNGVVDDSQLPKDRFSAERLKGVDSTLKIQPAKLEDSAVYLCASSLDRTSSWNEQFFGPGTRLTVL.

This clone was seen only once. The gene calls are TRBV28 and TRBJ1-4; D is possibly TRBD1 (6 bases). Germline CDR1 reads MDHEN; CDR2 reads SYDVKM. There are 17 residues in the CDR3. The V end lost 7 bases, the J end lost 8 bases, and 26 bases lay between the germline ends. The CDR3 coding sequence is TGTGCCAGCAACTTCTTACCTAGGGGTATGGGGGCCGAAAAACTGTTTTTT. Amino acids: CASNFLPRGMGAEKLFF.

This rearrangement joins TRBV5-8 to TRBJ1-4, with TRBD1 matching 10 bases. This CDR3 has 16 residues. Unmatched junction bases numbered 10, after V lost 5 bases and J lost 6 bases. Germline V gene lookup returns CDR1 SGHTS and CDR2 YDEGEE. CDR3 residues: CASSPGQGTLDEKLFF. The DNA for the CDR3 is TGTGCCAGCAGTCCGGGACAGGGGACCTTAGATGAAAAACTGTTTTTT. Together with reference TRBV5-8 and TRBJ1-4, the CDR3 gives the full variable domain: EAGVTQSPTHLIKTRGQQATLRCSPISGHTSVYWYQQALGLGLQFLLWYDEGEERNRGNFPPRFSGRQFPNYSSELNVNALELEDSALYLCASSPGQGTLDEKLFFGSGTQLSVL.

A note on this clone: One end of the junction is discordant with germline, which a read error may explain. V and J are TRBV7-7 and TRBJ2-7; 12 bases agree with TRBD2. Germline CDR1 and CDR2: SSHAT and FNYEAQ (reference sequence). The CDR3 runs 15 residues. The CDR3 DNA is TGTGCTAGCAGCCAATCTAGCGGGAGGGCCTACGAGCAGTACTTC. It encodes CASSQSSGRAYEQYF.

The CDR3 region has the DNA TGTGCCAGCAGCCTTGGGACAGGGACTGAAAAACTGTTTTTT. Its translation: CASSLGTGTEKLFF. The gene calls are TRBV5-8 and TRBJ1-4; 9 bases match TRBD1. This CDR3 contains 14 residues. Germline CDR1 and CDR2: SGHTS and YDEGEE. Trimming took 4 bases from V and 7 from J; bases not matched to a gene: 5.

The chain links TRBV28 to TRBJ1-1; TRBD1 might be the D (5 bases). The CDR3 spans 13 residues. Germline CDR1 is MDHEN and CDR2 is SYDVKM. V lost 4 bases to trimming and J lost 1 base, with 7 bases between them. The CDR3 sequence is CASSWGWNTEAFF. CDR3 nucleotide sequence: TGTGCCAGCAGTTGGGGCTGGAACACTGAAGCTTTCTTT.

This clone was seen once. The CDR3: CASSLEGYQPQHF. As DNA, the CDR3 is TGCGCCAGCAGCTTGGAGGGGTATCAGCCCCAGCATTTT. This rearrangement joins TRBV5-1 to TRBJ1-5, with D possibly matching TRBD1 (5 bases). This CDR3 has 13 amino acids. V lost 0 bases to trimming and J lost 5 bases, with 6 bases between them. CDR1 and CDR2 (germline): SGHRS, YFSETQ.

The chain joins TRBV5-4 to TRBJ1-3; D is undetermined. The V gene lost 2 bases and the J gene lost 0 bases, with 6 bases spanning the gap. This CDR3 is 14 amino acids long. Germline CDR1 reads SGHNT; CDR2 reads YYREEE (reference sequence). The CDR3 is CASSFPISGNTIYF. In nucleotides, the CDR3 is TGTGCCAGCAGCTTCCCCATCTCTGGAAACACCATATATTTT.

The V call is TRBV19, the J call TRBJ1-1, with TRBD1 identical over 7 bases. The CDR3 is 15 amino acids. Germline V gives CDR1 LNHDA, CDR2 SQIVND (reference sequence). The V gene end was trimmed by 3 bases and the J gene end by 10 bases; junction bases not matched to a gene: 14. The CDR3 loop reads CASSISGDSSQGAFF. The DNA for the CDR3 is TGTGCCAGTAGTATCTCGGGGGACAGCTCCCAAGGAGCTTTCTTT.

This clone was counted once. J is TRBJ1-6 and V is TRBV6-5; TRBD1 aligns across 9 bases. The germline V gene encodes CDR1 MNHEY and CDR2 SVGAGI. Trimming cost V 8 bases and J 8 bases; bases outside gene matches: 4. The CDR3 totals 13 residues. CDR3 coding DNA: TGTGCCAGCCTACAGGGGGCTGATTCACCCCTCCACTTT. It yields the protein CASLQGADSPLHF.

The chain joins TRBV15 to TRBJ1-5; no definite D call. The CDR3 is made up of 12 amino acids. CDR1 and CDR2 from the germline V gene are LNHNV and YYDKDF (reference sequence). With 7 bases removed from V and 3 bases from J, the gap between germline ends came to 7 bases. CDR3 in amino acids: CATMHNNQPQHF. The CDR3 nucleotides are TGTGCCACCATGCACAACAATCAGCCCCAGCATTTT.

The genes are TRBV2 and TRBJ1-2; D may be TRBD1 (6 bases). The germline V gene has CDR1 SNHLY and CDR2 FYNNEI. The length of the CDR3 is 14 residues. V was trimmed by 5 bases and J by 3 bases, leaving 13 bases between them. The CDR3 sequence is CASSIDRSHYGYTF. In DNA form, the CDR3 reads TGTGCCAGCAGTATCGACAGGAGTCACTATGGCTACACCTTC.

This clone was found a few times. The chain uses TRBV10-2 and TRBJ2-7; the match to TRBD2 covers 9 bases. CDR3 size: 13 residues. Germline V gene lookup returns CDR1 WSHSY and CDR2 SAAADI. V dropped 8 bases and J dropped 1; count of bases not matched to a gene: 3. CDR3 loop: CASRLAASYEQYF. CDR3 in DNA: TGCGCCAGCCGACTAGCGGCTTCCTACGAGCAGTACTTC.

The chain links TRBV19 to TRBJ2-7; a weak D match, TRBD1 (6 bases). Trimming left V 6 bases short and J 0 bases short, with 12 bases between. This CDR3 region has 14 residues. CDR1 and CDR2 (germline): LNHDA, SQIVND (reference sequence). This CDR3 is CASRTTGSSYEQYF. The CDR3 bases are TGTGCCAGTAGGACGACAGGCAGCTCCTACGAGCAGTACTTC. Variable domain in full (rest from reference TRBV19 and TRBJ2-7): DGGITQSPKYLFRKEGQNVTLSCEQNLNHDAMYWYRQDPGQGLRLIYYSQIVNDFQKGDIAEGYSVSREKKESFPLTVTSAQKNPTAFYLCASRTTGSSYEQYFGPGTRLTVT.

The chain has TRBV19 and TRBJ1-3; 7 positions match TRBD1. The CDR3 is made up of 13 amino acids. V lost 6 bases and J lost 2; bases outside the gene matches: 1. Germline V gene data show CDR1 as LNHDA and CDR2 as SQIVND (reference sequence). In nucleotides, the CDR3 is TGTGCCAGTAGGGACAGGCCTGGAAACACCATATATTTT. Translation gives CASRDRPGNTIYF.

The V and J genes are TRBV21-1 and TRBJ2-1; TRBD2 is the table's D call and was not checked against the DNA. TRBV21-1 is a documented pseudogene. This CDR3 spans 14 amino acids. In DNA, the CDR3 is TGTGCCAGCAGCAAAGAGGAGAACATGGATGAGCAGTTCTTC. Protein product: CASSKEENMDEQFF.